This TCR beta chain was profiled in a study of technical replicates of blood from several donors. The CDR3 loop spans 15 amino acids. Trimming cost V 4 bases and J 1 base, with 11 bases left between them. Germline CDR1 SGHRS, CDR2 YFSETQ. Only in-frame clones appear in the TCRdb table, and some are missing; sequencing was by immunoSEQ multiplex PCR. The repertoire holds around 76,000 clones, with about 91% as singletons. This chain uses TRBV5-1 with TRBJ2-2, with a possible D match to TRBD2 (5 bases). The TCR comes from a human donor in good health. The sample was T cells isolated from PBMCs. As DNA, the CDR3 is TGCGCCAGCAGCGAGGGCTGGCGGAACACCGGGGAGCTGTTTTTT. Protein: CASSEGWRNTGELFF.